One and the same sample provided the 16 T cell receptor beta chains below, sequenced in a study of post-analysis software for immune sequencing data. General study points: There were five TRBV segments more frequent in patients than controls, and TRBV5-6, TRBV5-1 and TRBV20-1 were among them.

The antigens for these receptors are not known. Sequencing libraries made from TCR beta cDNA carried unique molecular identifiers. TCRdb analysed the PCR reads with MiXCR anew, one entry per CDR3 protein. The sample holds roughly 800,000 distinct CDR3 sequences, roughly 58% seen once. The sequenced material came from blood. The receptors stem from a girl aged 5-17 years with multiple sclerosis.

The DNA of the CDR3 is TGTGCCAGCAGTATTATTGGACAGAACTCCTACGAGCAGTACTTC. This gives the protein CASSIIGQNSYEQYF. V gene TRBV25-1 combines with J gene TRBJ2-7; D might be TRBD1 (6 bases). V lost 5 bases and J lost 0, with 14 bases in between. CDR1 and CDR2 (germline): MGHDK, SYGVNS. The CDR3 loop spans 15 amino acids.

The chain links TRBV7-9 to TRBJ2-7; weak D call: TRBD1 (6 bases). The CDR3 has 13 amino acids. Trimming cost V 5 bases and J 5 bases, with 13 bases left between them. Germline V lookup: CDR1 SEHNR, CDR2 FQNEAQ (reference sequence). The DNA of the CDR3 is TGTGCCAGCAGCCCACAGGGTTACCACGAGCAGTACTTC. This translates into CASSPQGYHEQYF.

This chain links TRBV12-3 or TRBV12-4 with TRBJ2-4; possible D gene TRBD1, 6 bases. This CDR3 region has 16 residues. V lost 6 bases, J lost 0 bases, and 15 bases lay in between. CDR3: CASRPRDTLAKNIQYF. The CDR3 DNA reads TGTGCCAGCAGACCTCGGGACACATTAGCCAAAAACATTCAGTACTTC.

This clonotype was observed a handful of times. J is TRBJ2-3 and V is TRBV20-1, with 9 bases fitting TRBD2. With 3 bases clipped from V and 2 bases from J, the junction kept 6 bases outside the gene matches. Germline CDR1 is DFQATT and CDR2 is SNEGSKA (reference sequence). The CDR3 loop spans 15 amino acids. Written as DNA, the CDR3 is TGCAGTGCTAGCCCTGGCGGGAGGGCCACAGATACGCAGTATTTT. Translation: CSASPGGRATDTQYF.

This clonotype occurred a few times. The J gene is TRBJ1-1, the V gene TRBV20-1; D gene unclear. In germline, CDR1 is DFQATT, CDR2 SNEGSKA (reference sequence). CDR3 length: 12 amino acids. The V end lost 3 bases, the J end lost 7 bases, and 12 bases lay between the germline ends. CDR3: CSARRTVDEAFF. DNA of the CDR3: TGCAGTGCTAGGCGGACGGTGGATGAAGCTTTCTTT.

The chain uses TRBV20-1 and TRBJ1-6, with 7 bases that match TRBD1. J gave up 9 bases and V 5 bases, and 13 bases lay outside the gene matches. Germline V gene data show CDR1 as DFQATT and CDR2 as SNEGSKA (reference sequence). The CDR3 is 15 residues long. Here the CDR3 reads CSADLGAGGSSPLHF. DNA for the CDR3: TGCAGTGCTGACCTCGGTGCAGGGGGAAGTTCACCCCTCCACTTT.

The genes are TRBV12-3 or TRBV12-4 and TRBJ2-1, with 10 bases aligning to TRBD2. The CDR3 has 14 amino acids. V trimming: 3 bases; J trimming: 11 bases; junction bases outside the gene matches: 7. The CDR3 DNA reads TGTGCCAGCAGTTTCCGGCTAGCGGGAGTTCAGCAGTTCTTC. It yields the protein CASSFRLAGVQQFF.

The chain links TRBV30 to TRBJ2-1, with a weak D call TRBD2 (6 bases). The CDR3 loop spans 12 amino acids. V was clipped by 0 bases and J by 9 bases, with 9 bases between them. The V gene's germline CDR1 is GTSNPN and CDR2 SVGIG (reference sequence). Here the CDR3 reads CAWSVLAPEQFF. CDR3 in DNA: TGTGCCTGGAGTGTACTAGCTCCTGAGCAGTTCTTC.

V is TRBV29-1 and J is TRBJ2-3; D remains unclear. The CDR3 sequence is 12 residues long. The germline V gene has CDR1 SQVTM and CDR2 ANQGSEA. Trimming cost V 6 bases and J 0 bases, with 7 bases left between them. The chain's CDR3 is CSVKLSTDTQYF. The CDR3 DNA reads as TGCAGCGTAAAACTAAGCACAGATACGCAGTATTTT.

The rearrangement uses TRBV12-3 or TRBV12-4 and TRBJ1-2; D is ambiguous. V lost 4 bases, J lost 7 bases, and 13 bases lay in between. The CDR3 consists of 13 residues. The CDR3 sequence is CASSSGVGSGYTF. CDR3 nucleotide sequence: TGTGCCAGCAGTTCGGGCGTGGGGTCTGGCTACACCTTC.

This sequence joins TRBV29-1 and TRBJ2-1; 10 bases are a match to TRBD1. Trimming took 4 bases from V and 0 from J; bases not matched to a gene: 0. Germline V CDR1 and CDR2: SQVTM, ANQGSEA. This CDR3 is 14 amino acids long. The CDR3 coding sequence is TGCAGCGTTGGGACAGGGGGCTCCTACAATGAGCAGTTCTTC. It specifies CSVGTGGSYNEQFF.

This clonotype was detected a few times. The rearrangement links TRBV29-1 to TRBJ2-7, with TRBD1 identical over 10 bases. V shed 6 bases and J 2 bases; nucleotides not matched to a gene: 10. This CDR3 is 15 amino acids long. Germline V gene sequence: CDR1 SQVTM, CDR2 ANQGSEA. The CDR3 coding sequence is TGCAGCGTCCGCCCCGGGACAGGGGAGCCCTACGAGCAGTACTTC. Its protein is CSVRPGTGEPYEQYF.

The rearrangement joins TRBV4-1 to TRBJ2-7; D might be TRBD1 or TRBD2, each matching 7 bases. Germline CDR1 reads MGHRA; CDR2 reads YSYEKL. V was clipped by 3 bases and J by 2 bases, with 14 bases between them. The CDR3 extends over 15 amino acids. CDR3 loop: CASSHSQGGPYEQYF. The DNA for the CDR3 is TGCGCCAGCAGCCACAGTCAGGGGGGGCCCTACGAGCAGTACTTC.

The chain uses TRBV20-1 and TRBJ2-1; 12 nucleotides line up with TRBD2. The CDR3 totals 15 residues. The V gene's germline CDR1 is DFQATT and CDR2 SNEGSKA (reference sequence). After removal of 2 bases from V and 9 bases from J, the junction contained 8 bases not matched to a gene. The CDR3 DNA sequence: TGCAGTGCTAGACAGCTAGCGGGAGGGCCTCGTGAGCAGTTCTTC. Amino acids: CSARQLAGGPREQFF.

CDR3 sequence: CAISSNSGRAMSGANVLTF. CDR3 nucleotide sequence: TGTGCCATCAGTTCGAATAGCGGGCGGGCAATGTCTGGGGCCAACGTCCTGACTTTC. The chain employs TRBV10-3 and TRBJ2-6, with 7 nucleotides matching TRBD2. Germline trimming cut 5 bases from V and 1 base from J; bases unmatched to any gene: 14. This CDR3 region has 19 residues. From germline, CDR1 is ENHRY and CDR2 SYGVKD.

The chain recombines TRBV7-9 with TRBJ2-3, with 7 bases matching TRBD2. The CDR3 covers 15 residues. CDR1 is SEHNR and CDR2 is FQNEAQ in the germline V gene (reference sequence). The J segment lost 3 bases and the V segment lost 4 bases, leaving 7 bases of the junction unmatched. As DNA, the CDR3 is TGTGCCAGCAGCTCCTTGGGGGGAGGGACAGATACGCAGTATTTT. It translates to CASSSLGGGTDTQYF.